One and the same sample provided the 20 T cell receptor beta chains below, sequenced in a study of cytomegalovirus exposure and HLA in healthy donors. 13 Jbeta primers and 60 Vbeta primers were used for the PCR. Here immunoSEQ multiplex PCR was the method, and the copy in TCRdb shows in-frame clones only, minus some. The data show some 100,000 clones, around 74% seen once. Sequencing used PBMCs. The receptors stem from a male donor in good health and CMV-seropositive.

In this sample, this clone turned up once. The chain has TRBV30 and TRBJ2-1, with D possibly being TRBD1 (5 bases). The CDR3 runs to 16 residues. With 3 bases removed from V and 0 bases from J, the gap between germline ends came to 15 bases. The germline gives CDR1 GTSNPN, CDR2 SVGIG (reference sequence). The CDR3 protein is CAWRHSRALSYNEQFF. CDR3 bases: TGTGCCTGGAGACACTCCAGGGCCCTCTCCTACAATGAGCAGTTCTTC.

The CDR3, as DNA: TGTGCCAGCAGTCCCCTGGGGGGACAGGGGTTTTACGAGCAGTACTTC. This encodes CASSPLGGQGFYEQYF. The rearrangement joins TRBV28 to TRBJ2-7; 10 bases are shared with TRBD1. Germline lookup yields CDR1 MDHEN and CDR2 SYDVKM. Germline trimming cut 5 bases from V and 4 bases from J; bases unmatched to any gene: 11. The CDR3 covers 16 residues.

The chain has TRBV29-1 and TRBJ2-1; no reliable D call. Per the germline V gene, CDR1 is SQVTM and CDR2 is ANQGSEA. V lost 4 bases and J 0 bases, leaving 10 bases between the germline ends. CDR3 length: 14 residues. CDR3 protein: CSVAGQVSYNEQFF. The CDR3 DNA follows: TGCAGCGTTGCTGGGCAGGTCTCCTACAATGAGCAGTTCTTC.

The chain joins TRBV2 to TRBJ2-5; a weak D match, TRBD2 (6 bases). The CDR3 loop spans 11 amino acids. Trimming removed 8 bases at V and 3 bases at J, with 7 bases between. CDR1 and CDR2 (germline): SNHLY, FYNNEI. The CDR3 nucleotides read TGTGCCAGCTCGGGGGAAGAGACCCAGTACTTC. Protein: CASSGEETQYF.

This sequence joins TRBV28 and TRBJ1-2; no reliable D call. CDR1 and CDR2 from the germline V gene are MDHEN and SYDVKM. Trimming took off 6 bases at V and 0 bases at J, with 11 bases between the two ends. This CDR3 is built from 14 residues. The CDR3 protein is CASSYSRANYGYTF. The CDR3 DNA reads as TGTGCCAGCAGCTACAGCAGAGCTAACTATGGCTACACCTTC.

This chain joins TRBV10-3 and TRBJ2-7; TRBD2 matches 9 bases. The CDR3 is made up of 16 amino acids. Germline V gene sequence: CDR1 ENHRY, CDR2 SYGVKD. With 0 bases clipped from V and 3 bases from J, the junction kept 6 bases outside the gene matches. The CDR3 nucleotides read TGTGCCATCAGTGAGTCCGGCGGGGGGGCCGACTACGAGCAGTACTTC. It translates to CAISESGGGADYEQYF.

This chain connects TRBV30 to TRBJ1-5, with D maybe TRBD1 (6 bases). CDR1 and CDR2 (germline): GTSNPN, SVGIG (reference sequence). V gave up 0 bases and J gave up 6 bases, with 21 bases separating them. The CDR3 has 17 amino acids. CDR3 protein: CAWSVKGGQGPSQPQHF. The CDR3 DNA is TGTGCCTGGAGTGTAAAAGGAGGCCAGGGGCCGAGTCAGCCCCAGCATTTT.

The V gene is TRBV2, the J gene TRBJ2-3, with 8 bases matching TRBD1. Germline CDR1 and CDR2: SNHLY and FYNNEI. CDR3 length: 15 residues. V lost 7 bases to trimming and J lost 4 bases; unmatched junction nucleotides: 10. The CDR3 region has the DNA TGTGCCAGCAACCGGGACAGGCCCTGGGCAGATACGCAGTATTTT. As protein: CASNRDRPWADTQYF.

The chain is built from TRBV30 and TRBJ2-1; the D is unclear. Trimming removed 0 bases at V and 6 bases at J, with 3 bases between. The CDR3 covers 11 residues. Germline-derived CDR1 and CDR2 are GTSNPN and SVGIG (reference sequence). Written as DNA, the CDR3 is TGTGCCTGGAGTGTCGTCAATGAGCAGTTCTTC. This gives the protein CAWSVVNEQFF.

The rearrangement uses TRBV7-6 and TRBJ2-5, with 9 bases aligning to TRBD1. Germline CDR1 and CDR2: SGHVS and FNYEAQ. V was pared by 3 bases and J by 2 bases, with 13 bases of the junction left unmatched. The CDR3 is made up of 18 amino acids. The CDR3 spells CASSFGLGPGQGQETQYF. The CDR3 DNA reads TGTGCCAGCAGCTTTGGTTTGGGGCCGGGACAGGGACAAGAGACCCAGTACTTC.

The chain couples TRBV7-9 to TRBJ1-6; D is possibly TRBD1 (6 bases). Germline V gene lookup returns CDR1 SEHNR and CDR2 FQNEAQ (reference sequence). The length of the CDR3 is 15 residues. V was clipped by 5 bases and J by 6 bases, with 14 bases between them. This chain's CDR3 is CASSGIGGGNSPLHF. DNA for the CDR3: TGTGCCAGCAGCGGGATAGGGGGTGGTAATTCACCCCTCCACTTT.

The chain uses TRBV7-2 and TRBJ1-5, with D tentatively TRBD1 (5 bases). V shed 5 bases and J shed 2 bases, with 13 bases lying between them. Germline V gene sequence: CDR1 SGHTA, CDR2 FQGNSA. The CDR3 covers 15 residues. DNA of the CDR3: TGTGCCAGCAGCCCCCGTTCGGGGGGCAATCAGCCCCAGCATTTT. It translates to CASSPRSGGNQPQHF.

This chain links TRBV7-2 with TRBJ2-7; 9 bases line up with TRBD1. V trimming: 5 bases; J trimming: 2 bases; junction bases outside the gene matches: 4. CDR1 and CDR2 from the germline V gene are SGHTA and FQGNSA. The CDR3 sequence is 14 residues long. In nucleotides, the CDR3 is TGTGCCAGCAGCCGCCGGGACAGGGCCTACGAGCAGTACTTC. It encodes CASSRRDRAYEQYF.

A single count supports this clone. The chain couples TRBV14 to TRBJ2-3; D remains ambiguous. This CDR3 region has 13 residues. Trimming cost V 1 base and J 4 bases, with 6 bases left between them. The germline V gene has CDR1 SGHDN and CDR2 FVKESK. CDR3 DNA: TGTGCCAGCAGCCAAGGAGGCCCAGATACGCAGTATTTT. This sequence encodes CASSQGGPDTQYF.

This clone was seen just once. The rearrangement joins TRBV19 to TRBJ2-7, with 7 positions matching TRBD1. Per germline, CDR1 LNHDA and CDR2 SQIVND (reference sequence). This CDR3 contains 13 residues. After removal of 6 bases from V and 2 bases from J, the junction contained 4 bases not matched to a gene. The CDR3 DNA reads as TGTGCCAGTAGCCCACAGGGGCCCTACGAGCAGTACTTC. Translating gives CASSPQGPYEQYF.

V usage is TRBV4-3 and J usage is TRBJ2-3, with 7 bases aligning to TRBD2. The ends lost 3 bases at V and 7 bases at J; junction bases unmatched: 7. The CDR3 is 14 amino acids. The germline gives CDR1 LGHNA, CDR2 YSLEER. The CDR3 protein is CASSHPKRGYTQYF. The CDR3 DNA is TGCGCCAGCAGCCACCCCAAGCGGGGCTATACGCAGTATTTT.

The sample holds many counts of this clone. The rearrangement uses TRBV6-1 and TRBJ2-7, with unresolved D. This CDR3 has 15 residues. V was clipped by 1 base and J by 0 bases, with 10 bases between them. The germline V gene encodes CDR1 MNHNS and CDR2 SASEGT. The CDR3 region has the DNA TGTGCCAGCAGTGAAGGATTGGCCAGCTCCTACGAGCAGTACTTC. This sequence encodes CASSEGLASSYEQYF.

This clone was recorded once. Written as DNA, the CDR3 is TGTGCCAGCAGCTTAAGGGCAGGGGCGGCATATCACACTGAAGCTTTCTTT. It encodes CASSLRAGAAYHTEAFF. This chain uses TRBV7-2 with TRBJ1-1; a weak D match, TRBD1 (6 bases). CDR1 SGHTA and CDR2 FQGNSA come from the germline V gene. Trimming took off 2 bases at V and 3 bases at J, with 19 bases between the two ends. The CDR3 loop spans 17 amino acids.

The chain recombines TRBV5-1 with TRBJ2-7, with 8 bases identical to TRBD1. CDR1 is SGHRS and CDR2 is YFSETQ in the germline V gene. J lost 2 bases, V lost 4 bases, and 5 bases had no gene match. There are 14 residues in the CDR3. CDR3 bases: TGCGCCAGCAGCGGGGGGACAGGAGCCTACGAGCAGTACTTC. This encodes CASSGGTGAYEQYF.

The chain joins TRBV7-2 to TRBJ2-5, with TRBD2 identical over 11 bases. In germline, CDR1 is SGHTA, CDR2 FQGNSA. Trimming at V came to 0 bases and at J to 2 bases, leaving 2 bases not matched to a gene. The CDR3 runs to 16 residues. The CDR3 sequence is CASSLALAGGQETQYF. DNA of the CDR3: TGTGCCAGCAGCTTAGCGCTAGCGGGGGGACAAGAGACCCAGTACTTC.